Following are 29 T cell receptor beta chains from one sample sequenced in a study of regulatory T cells in long-lasting Graves disease. Described time point: persistent/refractory GD, antithyroid drugs over 5 years with positive TRAb. RNA from PBMCs was the source of the TCR library. CDR3 regions were amplified by Arm-PCR using iRepertoire HTBI primers to build TCR beta libraries. TCRdb processed the multiplex PCR reads anew with MiXCR; each CDR3 protein has one entry. The sample lists about half a million distinct CDR3 sequences, about 20% occurring once. Sequencing used peripheral blood mononuclear cells (PBMCs), obtained when the disease was refractory, from a patient treated with antithyroid drugs. The receptor set was obtained from a female donor with Graves disease.

The J gene is TRBJ1-5, the V gene TRBV6-1, with 10 bases lining up with TRBD1. This CDR3 region has 12 residues. Germline V gives CDR1 MNHNS, CDR2 SASEGT. Here the CDR3 DNA reads TGTGGGGACAGGGGCGGTAATCAGCCCCAGCATTTT. This sequence encodes CGDRGGNQPQHF.

There are many counts of this clonotype. The chain carries TRBV2 and TRBJ1-1; D call uncertain. Trimming removed 5 bases from V and 7 bases from J, with 8 bases in between. Looked up from germline, CDR1 is SNHLY and CDR2 is FYNNEI. The CDR3 is made up of 11 amino acids. CDR3 in amino acids: CASSLVGEAFF. The CDR3 bases are TGTGCCAGCAGTCTCGTTGGTGAAGCTTTCTTT.

This clonotype has at least ten counts. The V and J genes are TRBV25-1 and TRBJ1-6; TRBD1 might be the D (6 bases). Germline CDR1 reads MGHDK; CDR2 reads SYGVNS. V lost 7 bases and J lost 9, with 19 bases in between. This CDR3 is 15 amino acids long. CDR3 amino acids: CASTEGGPRGSPLHF. The CDR3 bases are TGTGCCAGCACCGAGGGGGGGCCACGCGGTTCACCCCTCCACTTT.

The V and J genes are TRBV7-2 and TRBJ2-7, with a weak D call TRBD2 (5 bases). Germline CDR1 SGHTA, CDR2 FQGNSA. Between the trimmed V and J ends, which lost 5 bases and 0 bases, there was a span of 17 bases. The CDR3 sequence is 16 residues long. The CDR3 coding sequence is TGTGCCAGCAGCCGCGGACTGCTCCTCAGCTCCTACGAGCAGTACTTC. Translation: CASSRGLLLSSYEQYF.

The gene calls are TRBV27 and TRBJ2-1, with D tentatively TRBD2 (7 bases). This CDR3 spans 16 amino acids. Germline V lookup: CDR1 MNHEY, CDR2 SMNVEV (reference sequence). Trimming took 6 bases from V and 8 from J, leaving 23 bases between them. CDR3 sequence: CASSRLGGGGWYEQFF. In nucleotides, the CDR3 is TGTGCCAGCAGCCGCCTGGGGGGCGGGGGTTGGTATGAGCAGTTCTTC.

V is TRBV7-9 and J is TRBJ2-2, with D perhaps given as TRBD1 or TRBD2 (5 bases each). The CDR3 is made up of 15 amino acids. Germline V gene data show CDR1 as SEHNR and CDR2 as FQNEAQ (reference sequence). V gave up 5 bases and J gave up 4 bases, with 14 bases separating them. CDR3 residues: CASSTRKRGTGELFF. The CDR3 DNA reads as TGTGCCAGCAGCACACGAAAGAGGGGCACCGGGGAGCTGTTTTTT.

This clonotype occurred many times. The chain recombines TRBV28 with TRBJ1-1; 7 bases map to TRBD1. This CDR3 spans 16 amino acids. V lost 6 bases to trimming and J lost 6 bases; unmatched junction nucleotides: 16. The germline V gene has CDR1 MDHEN and CDR2 SYDVKM. The CDR3 is CASSTNRQGGGSEAFF. The CDR3 DNA reads as TGTGCCAGCAGCACAAATAGACAGGGAGGAGGGTCTGAAGCTTTCTTT. Full variable domain (outside the CDR3, taken from reference TRBV28 and TRBJ1-1): DVKVTQSSRYLVKRTGEKVFLECVQDMDHENMFWYRQDPGLGLRLIYFSYDVKMKEKGDIPEGYSVSREKKERFSLILESASTNQTSMYLCASSTNRQGGGSEAFFGQGTRLTVV.

This clonotype was observed many times. This sequence joins TRBV6-1 and TRBJ1-4; D gene uncertain. The ends were cut back, 5 bases at V and 7 bases at J, with 17 bases in the middle. The CDR3 is 15 residues long. Per the germline V gene, CDR1 is MNHNS and CDR2 is SASEGT. CDR3 protein: CASSPATQPGEKLFF. The CDR3 coding sequence is TGTGCCAGCAGTCCAGCGACCCAACCGGGTGAAAAACTGTTTTTT.

This clonotype appeared a few times. The chain combines TRBV6-2 or TRBV6-3 with TRBJ2-6, with D perhaps being TRBD1 or TRBD2 (5 bases each). Per germline, CDR1 MNHEY and CDR2 SVGEGT. V lost 2 bases to trimming and J lost 8 bases, with 13 bases between them. The CDR3 runs to 15 residues. DNA of the CDR3: TGTGCCAGCAGTTACCCAAGGGACGTATCCAACGTCCTGACTTTC. Its translation is CASSYPRDVSNVLTF.

On this clonotype itself: A much bigger clone sits one base away, suggesting this may be a read error. This CDR3 is CASSFDTSSYNEQYF. DNA of the CDR3: TGTGCCAGCAGCTTCGATACGAGCTCCTACAATGAGCAGTACTTC. The V gene is TRBV7-2, the J gene TRBJ2-5; D call uncertain. Germline V gene sequence: CDR1 SGHTA, CDR2 FQGNSA. Between the trimmed V and J ends, which lost 3 bases and 11 bases, there was a span of 22 bases. The CDR3 has 15 residues.

This clonotype occurred a few times. The V and J genes are TRBV12-3 or TRBV12-4 and TRBJ2-7; no firm D call. This CDR3 contains 13 residues. V was pared by 2 bases and J by 5 bases, with 10 bases between. CDR3 sequence reads: CASSLRQVHEQYF. In DNA, the CDR3 is TGTGCCAGCAGTTTACGGCAGGTCCACGAGCAGTACTTC.

This clonotype was seen ten or more times. The rearrangement joins TRBV28 to TRBJ1-6, with TRBD1 matching over 7 bases. The germline gives CDR1 MDHEN, CDR2 SYDVKM. The CDR3 has 15 amino acids. Trimming took 7 bases from V and 10 from J; bases not matched to a gene: 13. CDR3 amino acids: CASNHPDGGGSPLHF. The DNA of the CDR3 is TGTGCCAGCAATCATCCCGACGGAGGGGGCTCACCCCTCCACTTT. Full variable domain (outside the CDR3, taken from reference TRBV28 and TRBJ1-6): DVKVTQSSRYLVKRTGEKVFLECVQDMDHENMFWYRQDPGLGLRLIYFSYDVKMKEKGDIPEGYSVSREKKERFSLILESASTNQTSMYLCASNHPDGGGSPLHFGNGTRLTVT.

This clonotype was counted ten times or more. The chain combines TRBV12-3 or TRBV12-4 with TRBJ2-7; possibly TRBD2 for D (6 bases). The ends were cut back, 5 bases at V and 2 bases at J, with 13 bases in the middle. This CDR3 contains 14 residues. The CDR3: CASSMIGSTYEQYF. The CDR3 DNA reads as TGTGCCAGCAGTATGATCGGGAGTACCTACGAGCAGTACTTC.

The chain recombines TRBV6-1 with TRBJ1-1; D gene uncertain. Germline loops: CDR1 MNHNS, CDR2 SASEGT. The CDR3 extends over 13 amino acids. V lost 7 bases, J lost 0 bases, and 9 bases lay in between. Written as DNA, the CDR3 is TGTGCCAGCACCATAGAGTTGAACACTGAAGCTTTCTTT. It translates to CASTIELNTEAFF.

This clonotype was observed at least ten times. The chain is built from TRBV10-3 and TRBJ1-1; no firm D call. CDR1 and CDR2 from the germline V gene are ENHRY and SYGVKD. The CDR3 spans 13 residues. V was pared by 11 bases and J by 2 bases, with 15 bases between. The CDR3 region is CAATPQINTEAFF. As DNA, the CDR3 is TGTGCCGCTACGCCACAGATAAACACTGAAGCTTTCTTT.

This clonotype was detected a few times. J is TRBJ1-1 and V is TRBV20-1, with 8 bases that match TRBD1. The CDR3 is 14 amino acids. Per germline, CDR1 DFQATT and CDR2 SNEGSKA (reference sequence). V gave up 6 bases and J gave up 3 bases; unmatched junction bases: 9. Here the CDR3 reads CSARKGQGDTEAFF. In DNA, the CDR3 is TGCAGTGCCCGCAAAGGACAGGGAGACACTGAAGCTTTCTTT.

The gene calls are TRBV20-1 and TRBJ2-7; D possibly matches TRBD1 or TRBD2 (5 bases each). This CDR3 contains 13 residues. With 5 bases removed from V and 0 bases from J, the gap between germline ends came to 11 bases. The germline CDR1 and CDR2 sequences are DFQATT and SNEGSKA (reference sequence). The CDR3 reads CSAWDVSSYEQYF. CDR3 DNA: TGCAGTGCTTGGGACGTCAGCTCCTACGAGCAGTACTTC.

This clonotype was counted a few times. This sequence joins TRBV29-1 and TRBJ1-2; a possible D gene is TRBD1 (5 bases). With 8 bases removed from V and 5 bases from J, the gap between germline ends came to 12 bases. CDR3 size: 11 residues. Germline V gene lookup returns CDR1 SQVTM and CDR2 ANQGSEA. The CDR3 loop is CSSQGEYGYTF. Here the CDR3 DNA reads TGCAGCTCCCAGGGTGAATATGGCTACACCTTC.

This clonotype was counted ten times or more. The rearrangement uses TRBV7-8 and TRBJ1-5, with 7 bases that match TRBD1. The CDR3 loop spans 14 amino acids. V shed 3 bases, J shed 6 bases, and the junction held 5 bases outside the gene matches. Germline-derived CDR1 and CDR2 are SGHVS and FQNEAQ. The CDR3 reads CASSLEGAGQPQHF. The CDR3 DNA is TGTGCCAGCAGCTTGGAGGGGGCAGGTCAGCCCCAGCATTTT.

This rearrangement joins TRBV20-1 to TRBJ1-1; TRBD1 might be the D (5 bases). The CDR3 sequence is 13 residues long. Germline values: CDR1 DFQATT, CDR2 SNEGSKA (reference sequence). V was shortened by 3 bases and J by 7 bases, with 15 bases between the two germline ends. The CDR3 region is CSASRTNSFEAFF. As DNA, the CDR3 is TGCAGTGCTAGTAGGACAAATAGTTTTGAAGCTTTCTTT.

This clonotype was seen many times. The genes are TRBV12-3 or TRBV12-4 and TRBJ2-7; 11 positions agree with TRBD1. The CDR3 contains 13 residues. After removal of 6 bases from V and 6 bases from J, the junction contained 4 bases not matched to a gene. The CDR3 nucleotides are TGTGCCAGCAGCCCGGACAGGGGGCGCGAGCAGTACTTC. Its protein product is CASSPDRGREQYF.

Note on this clonotype: The junction departs from germline at one end; a sequencing error may be responsible. The V gene is TRBV5-5, the J gene TRBJ2-5; a weak D match, TRBD1 (6 bases). Germline V gene sequence: CDR1 SGHKS, CDR2 YYEKEE (reference sequence). The CDR3 has 14 amino acids. For the CDR3, the DNA is TGTGCCAGCAGCTTGGTCACAGGGCTAGAGACCCAGCACTTC. Translated, it gives CASSLVTGLETQHF.

Ten or more counts support this clonotype. CDR3 DNA: TGTGCCAGCACCCCCGGTGACTGGTTATATGGCTACACCTTC. Its protein product is CASTPGDWLYGYTF. The chain employs TRBV28 and TRBJ1-2; D uncertain. Trimming pared 7 bases from V and 5 bases from J, leaving 17 bases between. The CDR3 extends over 14 amino acids. Germline loops: CDR1 MDHEN, CDR2 SYDVKM.

This clonotype was recorded at least ten times. The CDR3 loop is CSARLVYEQYF. DNA for the CDR3: TGCAGTGCTAGACTAGTGTACGAGCAGTACTTC. The chain has TRBV20-1 and TRBJ2-7; D ambiguous. Germline V gene sequence: CDR1 DFQATT, CDR2 SNEGSKA (reference sequence). The CDR3 is 11 amino acids. Between the trimmed V and J ends, which lost 2 bases and 4 bases, there was a span of 6 bases.

Note on this clonotype: A read error may account for a junction end that differs from germline. The rearrangement links TRBV7-2 to TRBJ2-7, with D unclear. Germline-derived CDR1 and CDR2 are SGHTA and FQGNSA. The CDR3 has 13 amino acids. CDR3 coding DNA: TGTGTCAGCAGCTTAAGGTCCTCCTACGAGCAGTACTTC. Translating it yields CVSSLRSSYEQYF.

This clonotype has only a few counts. This chain uses TRBV7-9 with TRBJ2-7, with 9 bases lining up with TRBD2. The CDR3 length is 17 residues. Unmatched junction bases numbered 7, after V lost 0 bases and J lost 1 base. Looked up from germline, CDR1 is SEHNR and CDR2 is FQNEAQ (reference sequence). The CDR3 DNA reads TGTGCCAGCAGCTTAGCGGAGGCGGGAGGGCTTTCCTACGAGCAGTACTTC. This encodes CASSLAEAGGLSYEQYF.

This clonotype was observed many times. One junction end disagrees with the germline gene, perhaps due to a read error. The V and J genes are TRBV30 and TRBJ1-1; D is possibly TRBD1 (5 bases). Germline lookup yields CDR1 GTSNPN and CDR2 SVGIG (reference sequence). There are 11 residues in the CDR3. This chain's CDR3 is CAWSAGADAFF. CDR3 in DNA: TGTGCCTGGAGTGCCGGGGCTGACGCTTTCTTT. Supplemented by reference TRBV30 and TRBJ1-1, the full variable domain reads SQTIHQWPATLVQPVGSPLSLECTVEGTSNPNLYWYRQAAGRGLQLLFYSVGIGQISSEVPQNLSASRPQDRQFILSSKKLLLSDSGFYLCAWSAGADAFFGQGTRLTVV.

This clonotype was picked up a small number of times. The chain links TRBV29-1 to TRBJ2-1; the D gene is possibly TRBD1 (5 bases). CDR3 length: 15 amino acids. The V and J ends lost 1 base and 3 bases respectively, with 13 bases between them. Germline CDR1 and CDR2: SQVTM and ANQGSEA. The CDR3 region is CSVEVRTGDYNEQFF. For the CDR3, the DNA is TGCAGCGTTGAAGTCCGCACAGGAGACTACAATGAGCAGTTCTTC.

Of note for this clonotype: A much more abundant neighbour one base away suggests this may be a read error. J is TRBJ2-5 and V is TRBV19; D may be TRBD1 (5 bases). Trimming cost V 0 bases and J 6 bases, with 14 bases left between them. There are 15 residues in the CDR3. Germline V lookup: CDR1 LNHDA, CDR2 SQIVND (reference sequence). DNA for the CDR3: TGTGCCAGTAGTATAGAGACATGGGGCGCAAAGACCCAGTACTTC. Encoded protein: CASSIETWGAKTQYF.